The T cell receptor beta chain under discussion was sequenced for a study of OX40 agonist ivuxolimab in advanced cancers. Study outcomes and limitations: The CD4+ and CD8+ T cells in the blood had expanded clonally by week 6 at 0.1 to 3.0 mg/kg. Mean expanded clone counts were higher in CD8+ than CD4+ T cells.

V lost 0 bases and J lost 2, with 7 bases in between. The V gene's germline CDR1 is SNHLY and CDR2 FYNNEI. The CDR3 is 14 residues long. Of note for this clone: What it binds is not known.

Measured with immunoSEQ multiplex PCR; TCRdb has only the in-frame clones, and not every one. Here the sample spans roughly 90,000 clones, roughly 93% being singletons. The chain uses TRBV2 and TRBJ2-5; D unclear. The clonotype originates from an adult with an advanced solid tumor such as melanoma, head and neck, liver or kidney cancer. The sequencing used CD4+ or CD8+ T cells sorted from blood, collected in a trial of the OX40 agonist ivuxolimab. The CDR3 here is CASSEARLQETQYF. The CDR3 coding sequence is TGTGCCAGCAGTGAAGCAAGGCTACAAGAGACCCAGTACTTC.